The T cell receptor (beta chain) described here comes from a study of cytomegalovirus exposure and HLA in healthy donors. The germline V gene has CDR1 MDHEN and CDR2 SYDVKM. Trimming stripped 6 bases from V and 6 bases from J, with 5 bases between. This CDR3 is 10 amino acids long. In the case of this clone: Its target is unknown.

The PCR ran on 60 Vbeta and 13 Jbeta primers. Here immunoSEQ multiplex PCR was the method, and the copy in TCRdb shows in-frame clones only, minus some. Here the sample spans under 150,000 clones, roughly 69% being singletons. Study-wide findings and caveats: Rarity held for most TCR sequences, but there were some public TCRs that occurred in many donors. Association with HLA alleles at 0.05 false discovery rate was found for 16,951 TCR beta sequences in a later analysis.

Sequencing used PBMCs. This sequence originates from a human donor in good health. The rearrangement joins TRBV28 to TRBJ1-2, with D unresolved. The CDR3 DNA is TGTGCCAGCAGCGGAGATGGCTACACCTTC. Translation gives CASSGDGYTF.